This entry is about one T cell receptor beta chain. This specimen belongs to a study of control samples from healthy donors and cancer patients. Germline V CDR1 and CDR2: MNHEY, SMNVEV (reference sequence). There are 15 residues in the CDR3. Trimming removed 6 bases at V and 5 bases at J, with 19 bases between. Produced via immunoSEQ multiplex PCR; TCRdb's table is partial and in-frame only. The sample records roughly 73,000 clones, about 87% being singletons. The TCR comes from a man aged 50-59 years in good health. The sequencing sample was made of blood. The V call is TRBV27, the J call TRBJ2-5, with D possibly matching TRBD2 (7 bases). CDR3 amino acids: CASSLYRGAVETQYF. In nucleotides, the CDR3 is TGTGCCAGCAGCCTATACCGGGGGGCCGTGGAGACCCAGTACTTC.